This TCR beta chain was recorded in a study of blood T cell repertoires in COVID-19. Study summary: Acute and convalescent COVID-19 specimens originated in the United States, Italy and Spain. The cDNA or gDNA used as material had been derived from T cells, B-cell-depleted T cells, or PBMCs.

In germline, CDR1 is ENHRY, CDR2 SYGVKD. This CDR3 has 14 residues. Between the trimmed V and J ends, which lost 10 bases and 6 bases, there was a span of 19 bases. As handled by the study authors: Amplification of reference gene primers was used by the study to estimate nucleated cell counts. The assay was immunoSEQ multiplex PCR, and TCRdb's table has in-frame clones only and misses some. That table supplies the V and J calls and clone size; D and trimming were determined from the DNA. Of 110,000 to 150,000 clones in the sample, roughly 80% were seen once. This receptor was identified in a man in his forties or fifties with active or convalescent COVID-19. V usage is TRBV10-3 and J usage is TRBJ2-1; TRBD1 might be the D (5 bases). Sequenced material: peripheral blood. The CDR3: CATSTGARPNEQFF. The CDR3 region has the DNA TGTGCCACCTCCACAGGAGCTCGGCCCAATGAGCAGTTCTTC.